What follows describes a single TCR beta chain. The antigen is unknown. PCR amplification relied on 60 Vbeta primers (plus 13 Jbeta primers). Original processing notes: Some 9.9 million of roughly 81 million unique TCR beta chains were shared, per a later count. Repertoires were generated with immunoSEQ multiplex PCR, while TCRdb's copy carries only in-frame clones and drops some. V and J calls and clone size follow that table, whereas D and trimming were derived from the DNA. The sample shows fewer than 110,000 clones, 77% of them seen only once. CDR3 length: 15 amino acids. Germline assignment: CDR1 SGHRS and CDR2 YFSETQ. With 0 bases clipped from V and 9 bases from J, the junction kept 6 bases outside the gene matches. This entry belongs to a study of cytomegalovirus exposure and HLA in healthy donors. Study as a whole: Inside one of the first data releases sat some 85 million unique TCRs taken from HLA-typed donors.

General study points: Presence/absence results assume similar sequencing depth per donor, which may not hold. Most TCR beta V segments were productive about 90% or about 30% of the time in an earlier analysis.

This sequence was found in a male donor in good health and CMV-seronegative. The sample was PBMCs. V and J are TRBV5-1 and TRBJ2-1; 10 nucleotides agree with TRBD2. This CDR3 reads CASSLAGTSASEQFF. DNA of the CDR3: TGCGCCAGCAGCTTGGCCGGGACTAGCGCCTCTGAGCAGTTCTTC.